One and the same sample provided the 25 T cell receptor beta chains below, sequenced in a study of identical twins. MiXCR was run by TCRdb on the 5' RACE reads, yielding one entry per CDR3 protein. The sample has around 250,000 distinct CDR3 sequences; approximately 11% are singletons. In addition, the sample was reused for a study of yellow fever vaccine responses in identical twins.

Sequences were obtained from memory (CD45RO+) T cells sorted from blood. These receptors came from a woman aged 18-30 years in good health.

The table lists this clonotype with a few counts. The chain couples TRBV6-1 to TRBJ2-7; 9 bases agree with TRBD1. There are 15 residues in the CDR3. V shed 2 bases, J shed 2 bases, and the junction held 4 bases outside the gene matches. Germline V gives CDR1 MNHNS, CDR2 SASEGT. CDR3 protein: CASSERWTGAYEQYF. The CDR3 bases are TGTGCCAGCAGTGAAAGGTGGACAGGGGCCTACGAGCAGTACTTC.

There are a few counts of this clonotype. This sequence joins TRBV7-2 and TRBJ2-7; the match to TRBD1 covers 8 bases. The V gene end was trimmed by 7 bases and the J gene end by 7 bases; junction bases not matched to a gene: 9. CDR1 and CDR2 (germline): SGHTA, FQGNSA. The CDR3 is 13 residues long. The CDR3 bases are TGTGCCAGCACCAAGACAGGGGCGGGGGAGCAGTACTTC. Its translation: CASTKTGAGEQYF.

This clonotype showed up just a few times. The rearrangement links TRBV7-2 to TRBJ2-3, with 7 bases fitting TRBD1. V was clipped by 1 base and J by 1 base; unmatched bases: 5. Germline CDR1 SGHTA, CDR2 FQGNSA. This CDR3 spans 16 amino acids. CDR3 residues: CASSLGSGQGTDTQYF. The CDR3 DNA reads as TGTGCCAGCAGCTTAGGCTCCGGACAGGGCACAGATACGCAGTATTTT.

This clonotype was recorded many times. The V gene is TRBV5-1, the J gene TRBJ1-2; D is unclear. This CDR3 contains 13 residues. V shed 0 bases and J shed 4 bases, with 7 bases lying between them. CDR1 SGHRS and CDR2 YFSETQ come from the germline V gene. CDR3: CASSLGPRYGYTF. The CDR3 nucleotides read TGCGCCAGCAGCTTGGGGCCCCGCTATGGCTACACCTTC.

The CDR3 reads CASSPTGTSGDNEQFF. The CDR3 coding sequence is TGTGCCAGCAGCCCCACCGGGACTAGCGGGGACAATGAGCAGTTCTTC. The J gene is TRBJ2-1, the V gene TRBV28; 13 nucleotides align to TRBD2. With V trimmed by 6 bases and J by 5 bases, 7 bases remained unmatched. Germline values: CDR1 MDHEN, CDR2 SYDVKM. The CDR3 extends over 16 amino acids.

In this sample, this clonotype turned up many times. This sequence joins TRBV3-1 and TRBJ2-7; 12 nucleotides agree with TRBD1. Unmatched junction bases numbered 3, after V lost 3 bases and J lost 6 bases. The CDR3 is 14 amino acids. Per germline, CDR1 LGHDT and CDR2 YNNKEL (reference sequence). CDR3 bases: TGTGCCAGCAGCCAGACGGGACAGGGGGCCGAGCAGTACTTC. Its protein product is CASSQTGQGAEQYF.

The table lists this clonotype with many counts. The chain couples TRBV4-3 to TRBJ1-4; unclear D gene. CDR1 LGHNA and CDR2 YSLEER come from the germline V gene. The CDR3 runs 15 residues. Between the trimmed V and J ends, which lost 0 bases and 6 bases, there was a span of 11 bases. As DNA, the CDR3 is TGCGCCAGCAGCCAAGATTCTGGGCGGTATGAAAAACTGTTTTTT. Its protein is CASSQDSGRYEKLFF.

This clonotype was found a few times. This chain joins TRBV15 and TRBJ1-1; the D is unclear. The V end was cut by 0 bases, the J end by 4 bases, with 12 bases between. The CDR3 length is 15 residues. CDR1 LNHNV and CDR2 YYDKDF come from the germline V gene (reference sequence). The DNA of the CDR3 is TGTGCCACCAGCAGAGACGGGGAGAGAGGCACTGAAGCTTTCTTT. Translating gives CATSRDGERGTEAFF.

This clonotype was seen only a few times. The V call is TRBV9, the J call TRBJ2-6; D unresolved. Trimming cost V 0 bases and J 2 bases, with 6 bases left between them. The CDR3 loop spans 15 amino acids. Germline CDR1 and CDR2: SGDLS and YYNGEE. The CDR3 loop reads CASSVVRAGANVLTF. CDR3 bases: TGTGCCAGCAGCGTAGTAAGGGCTGGGGCCAACGTCCTGACTTTC.

This clonotype came up a few times. The chain uses TRBV4-1 and TRBJ2-1; no reliable D call. Germline-derived CDR1 and CDR2 are MGHRA and YSYEKL. The ends were cut back, 2 bases at V and 6 bases at J, with 14 bases in the middle. CDR3 length: 15 amino acids. As DNA, the CDR3 is TGCGCCAGCAGCCAACGTCTCGTGGTCGTCAATGAGCAGTTCTTC. Translating it yields CASSQRLVVVNEQFF.

The rearrangement links TRBV15 to TRBJ2-1; possibly TRBD1 or TRBD2 for D (5 bases each). CDR1 is LNHNV and CDR2 is YYDKDF in the germline V gene (reference sequence). CDR3 length equals 15 residues. Trimming took off 1 base at V and 6 bases at J, with 13 bases between the two ends. CDR3 nucleotide sequence: TGTGCCACCAGCAGAGGAGGGGCGACCGGCAATGAGCAGTTCTTC. Amino acids: CATSRGGATGNEQFF.

Only a few counts were recorded for this clonotype. The chain joins TRBV7-2 to TRBJ2-5; the match to TRBD1 covers 8 bases. This CDR3 is 15 amino acids long. The V gene's germline CDR1 is SGHTA and CDR2 FQGNSA. V lost 2 bases and J lost 5; bases outside the gene matches: 7. The CDR3 spells CASSLYGQGVETQYF. The DNA of the CDR3 is TGTGCCAGCAGCTTATACGGACAGGGAGTCGAGACCCAGTACTTC. Full variable domain (missing parts from reference TRBV7-2 and TRBJ2-5): GAGVSQSPSNKVTEKGKDVELRCDPISGHTALYWYRQSLGQGLEFLIYFQGNSAPDKSGLPSDRFSAERTGGSVSTLTIQRTQQEDSAVYLCASSLYGQGVETQYFGPGTRLLVL.

CDR3: CASSSPMSYGYTF. DNA for the CDR3: TGTGCCAGCAGTAGCCCAATGAGCTATGGCTACACCTTC. The chain recombines TRBV12-3 or TRBV12-4 with TRBJ1-2, with D uncertain. The CDR3 loop spans 13 amino acids. The V and J ends lost 5 bases and 4 bases respectively, with 11 bases between them.

The chain joins TRBV7-2 to TRBJ1-1, with a weak D call TRBD1 (5 bases). The V and J ends lost 1 base and 6 bases respectively, with 15 bases between them. Germline CDR1 and CDR2: SGHTA and FQGNSA. The CDR3 loop spans 15 amino acids. CDR3 nucleotides: TGTGCCAGCAGCTTAGGGGGTCAGGGTTACCCTGAAGCTTTCTTT. Its protein is CASSLGGQGYPEAFF.

This clonotype was seen many times. The chain joins TRBV12-3 or TRBV12-4 to TRBJ1-5; 7 positions match TRBD1. J gave up 3 bases and V 6 bases, and 8 bases lay outside the gene matches. CDR3 size: 15 residues. In DNA form, the CDR3 reads TGTGCCAGCAGCATGACAGGGCTACTCAATCAGCCCCAGCATTTT. Translation gives CASSMTGLLNQPQHF.

This chain connects TRBV5-4 to TRBJ2-5, with 14 bases aligning to TRBD2. V shed 3 bases and J 4 bases; nucleotides not matched to a gene: 5. The CDR3 consists of 16 residues. Germline V gene lookup returns CDR1 SGHNT and CDR2 YYREEE (reference sequence). The CDR3 nucleotides are TGTGCCAGCAGCTCTGGGACTAGCGGGAGATTAGAGACCCAGTACTTC. Protein: CASSSGTSGRLETQYF.

This clonotype came up a few times. This sequence joins TRBV9 and TRBJ2-7; D unresolved. The CDR3 length is 14 residues. Germline loops: CDR1 SGDLS, CDR2 YYNGEE. Trimming left V 2 bases short and J 0 bases short, with 9 bases between. The CDR3 here is CASSVTRNSYEQYF. CDR3 bases: TGTGCCAGCAGCGTGACACGGAACTCCTACGAGCAGTACTTC.

This clonotype was seen a handful of times. The J gene is TRBJ1-4, the V gene TRBV9; TRBD1 might be the D (5 bases). The CDR3 runs 13 residues. V was pared by 7 bases and J by 4 bases, with 11 bases between. In germline, CDR1 is SGDLS, CDR2 YYNGEE. CDR3 nucleotide sequence: TGTGCCAGCGGAGGGGAGTATAATGAAAAACTGTTTTTT. Translated: CASGGEYNEKLFF.

CDR3 protein: CASRDRGLAYEQYF. In nucleotides, the CDR3 is TGTGCCAGCAGAGACAGGGGGCTAGCCTACGAGCAGTACTTC. The J gene is TRBJ2-7, the V gene TRBV28; TRBD1 matches 10 bases. The junction had 4 bases not matched to a gene; V was cut back by 6 bases and J by 2 bases. Per the germline V gene, CDR1 is MDHEN and CDR2 is SYDVKM. The CDR3 covers 14 residues.

The chain uses TRBV2 and TRBJ1-4; 7 bases match TRBD1. V lost 6 bases, J lost 5 bases, and 6 bases stayed unmatched. The germline V gene has CDR1 SNHLY and CDR2 FYNNEI. The CDR3 is 14 amino acids. The CDR3 spells CASRPGTVNEKLFF. CDR3 sequence (DNA): TGTGCCAGCAGACCCGGGACAGTGAATGAAAAACTGTTTTTT.

The V gene is TRBV6-5, the J gene TRBJ1-6, with D perhaps TRBD1 (6 bases). The CDR3 spans 16 residues. The germline CDR1 and CDR2 sequences are MNHEY and SVGAGI. V was trimmed by 0 bases and J by 7 bases, leaving 13 bases between them. The CDR3 bases are TGTGCCAGCAGTTACTCCTCAGGGGTTGAGAATTCACCCCTCCACTTT. Translating it yields CASSYSSGVENSPLHF.

The sample holds many counts of this clonotype. This chain connects TRBV15 to TRBJ2-2; D is unclear. The CDR3 totals 13 residues. Germline-derived CDR1 and CDR2 are LNHNV and YYDKDF (reference sequence). Trimming stripped 0 bases from V and 7 bases from J, with 6 bases between. CDR3 in amino acids: CATSRDHSGELFF. The CDR3 DNA follows: TGTGCCACCAGCAGAGATCACAGCGGGGAGCTGTTTTTT.

The sample holds a few counts of this clonotype. This chain links TRBV6-4 with TRBJ2-1; 11 nucleotides align to TRBD2. This CDR3 comprises 15 residues. Germline V gives CDR1 MRHNA, CDR2 SNTAGT. Trimming removed 8 bases from V and 5 bases from J; junction bases left unmatched: 8. CDR3 coding DNA: TGTGCCAGCGGCCATAGCGGGGGGGGGAACAATGAGCAGTTCTTC. It codes for CASGHSGGGNNEQFF.

This clonotype was found a few times. This chain uses TRBV21-1 with TRBJ2-7; the D segment call TRBD1 is taken from the table without a DNA check. TRBV21-1 is termed a pseudogene. The CDR3 is 15 amino acids. In nucleotides, the CDR3 is TGTGCCAGCATTAGTCAGGGGGCCCCGCTCTACGAGCAGTACTTC. This encodes CASISQGAPLYEQYF.

The V gene is TRBV2, the J gene TRBJ2-1; 7 bases are a match to TRBD2. Germline V lookup: CDR1 SNHLY, CDR2 FYNNEI. The CDR3 is 16 amino acids. The V segment lost 5 bases and the J segment 0 bases; nucleotides outside the gene matches: 7. CDR3 region: CASSKNGGSSYNEQFF. The CDR3 coding sequence is TGTGCCAGCAGTAAAAACGGGGGGAGCTCCTACAATGAGCAGTTCTTC.